This T cell receptor (beta chain) was retrieved from a study of OX40 agonist ivuxolimab in advanced cancers. Notes on the research overall: Ivuxolimab, which targeted the costimulatory receptor OX40 (CD134), was an agonistic, fully human IgG2 monoclonal antibody. Intravenous ivuxolimab was administered to patients every 2 weeks at six dose levels: 0.01, 0.1, 0.3, 1.5, 3 and 10 mg/kg. Among the approximately 54 dose-escalation patients, about 19 had hepatocellular carcinoma, 15 or so melanoma, 9 renal cell carcinoma and 9 head and neck cancer. The dose-escalation cohort was about 86% male with a mean age of approximately 60 years, ranging from about 20 to 85. Prior anti-PD-1, anti-PD-L1 or anti-CTLA-4 therapy was permitted, and 30% to 45% of dose-escalation patients had received checkpoint inhibitors. Three dose-escalation patients achieved partial responses, one with hepatocellular carcinoma and two with cutaneous melanoma. Peripheral TCRbeta sequencing was intended to test whether TCR sequence diversity was altered and clonal T-cell expansion was caused by ivuxolimab. The paper describes the monotherapy dose-escalation part (N of about 54 patients) of the phase I trial of ivuxolimab. The full study reports these points: Clonal expansion of both CD4+ and CD8+ blood T cells was observed from baseline to week 6 at doses 0.1 to 3.0 mg/kg. In the 0.1-3.0 mg/kg groups, partial responders had among the lowest normalized peripheral clonal expansion, particularly in CD8+ T cells. Low levels of normalized T-cell clonal expansion were also seen in some patients who did not respond. The antigen specificity of the peripheral T cells that underwent clonal expansion was not determined. On average, CD8+ T cells showed more expanded clones than CD4+ T cells after ivuxolimab.

The CDR3 runs 15 amino acids, cysteine and phenylalanine included. Only the CDR3 DNA is retained, 45 bases long and in frame from the first base. Trimming at the junction amounts to 0 bases on V and 4 bases on J, and the germline ends lie 12 bases apart. The germline V gene sets CDR1 to LGHNA and CDR2 to YNFKEQ. Patients with a history of autoimmune disease or receiving systemic immunosuppression were excluded from the trial. Peripheral blood for TCR sequencing was drawn from every dose cohort at baseline, at cycle 4 day 1 and at cycle 7 day 1. Samples were obtained from an open-label, multicenter, first-in-human phase I dose-escalation trial of ivuxolimab. The trial enrolled adults with locally advanced or metastatic head and neck squamous cell, hepatocellular, melanoma or renal cell carcinoma. Before TCR sequencing, CD4+ and CD8+ T cells were separately sorted from peripheral blood. Genomic DNA was extracted from sorted cells for sequencing of the TCRbeta CDR3 region. TCRbeta CDR3 regions were sequenced using the immunoSEQ Assay. TCRdb carries this immuneACCESS record with in-frame sequences only. Its versions omit some clonotypes, under half of them owing to an unresolved V gene in the studies checked, with the rest unexplained. The sample table holds about 26,000 clones, of which 85% to 90% were seen once. The ten largest account for around 32% of the sample.

About this clone: The clone's antigen remains unknown. No qualities accompany the bases; no much larger clone lies one base away.

The V gene is TRBV4-2 and the J gene is TRBJ1-1; TRBD1 is a possible D gene, resting on 6 matching bases. Sample: CD4+ or CD8+ T cells sorted from blood, taken in a trial of the OX40 agonist ivuxolimab. The sequence was obtained from an adult with an advanced solid tumor such as melanoma, head and neck, liver or kidney cancer. The CDR3 amino acid sequence is: CASSQEGGAVTEAFF. The nucleotide sequence is TGTGCCAGCAGCCAAGAAGGGGGGGCTGTCACTGAAGCTTTCTTT.